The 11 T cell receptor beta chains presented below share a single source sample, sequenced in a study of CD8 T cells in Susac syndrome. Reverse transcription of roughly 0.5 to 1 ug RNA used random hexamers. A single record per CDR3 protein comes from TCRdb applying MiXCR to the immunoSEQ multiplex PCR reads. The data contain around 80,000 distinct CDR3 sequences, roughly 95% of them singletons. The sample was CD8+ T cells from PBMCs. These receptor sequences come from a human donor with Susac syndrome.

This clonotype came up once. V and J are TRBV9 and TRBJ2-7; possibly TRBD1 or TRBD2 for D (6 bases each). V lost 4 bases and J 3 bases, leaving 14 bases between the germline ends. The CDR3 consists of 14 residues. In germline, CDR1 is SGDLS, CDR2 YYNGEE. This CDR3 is CASSPYGGHYEQYF. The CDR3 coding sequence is TGTGCCAGCAGCCCTTACGGGGGCCACTACGAGCAGTACTTC.

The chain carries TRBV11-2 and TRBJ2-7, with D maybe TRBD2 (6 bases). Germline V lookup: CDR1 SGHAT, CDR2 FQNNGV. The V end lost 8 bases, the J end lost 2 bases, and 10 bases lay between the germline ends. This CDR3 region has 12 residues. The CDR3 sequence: CASQEGPYEQYF. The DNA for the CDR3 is TGTGCCAGCCAGGAGGGCCCCTACGAGCAGTACTTC.

This CDR3 reads CASSRKLSYEQYF. In nucleotides, the CDR3 is TGTGCCAGCAGCCGTAAGCTTTCCTACGAGCAGTACTTC. This chain connects TRBV3-1 to TRBJ2-7, with D unclear. CDR3 length: 13 amino acids. V shed 4 bases and J shed 1 base, with 8 bases lying between them. From germline, CDR1 is LGHDT and CDR2 YNNKEL (reference sequence).

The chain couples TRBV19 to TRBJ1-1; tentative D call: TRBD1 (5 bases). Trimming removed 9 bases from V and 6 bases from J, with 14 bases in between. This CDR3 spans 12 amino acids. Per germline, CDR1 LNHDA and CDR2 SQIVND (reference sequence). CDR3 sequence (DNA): TGTGCCAGCCTGGGGGTTCCCCCTGAAGCTTTCTTT. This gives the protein CASLGVPPEAFF.

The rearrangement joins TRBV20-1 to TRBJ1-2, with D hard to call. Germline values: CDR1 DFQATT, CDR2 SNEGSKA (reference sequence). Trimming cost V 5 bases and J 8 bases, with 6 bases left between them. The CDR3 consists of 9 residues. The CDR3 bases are TGCAGTGCTCTGGAGGGCTACACCTTC. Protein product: CSALEGYTF.

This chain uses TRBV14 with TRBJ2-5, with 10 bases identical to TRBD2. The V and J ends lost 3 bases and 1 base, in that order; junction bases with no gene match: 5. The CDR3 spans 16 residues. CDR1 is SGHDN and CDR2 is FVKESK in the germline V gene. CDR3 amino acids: CASSHHLAGGQETQYF. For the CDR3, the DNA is TGTGCCAGCAGCCACCACTTAGCGGGGGGCCAAGAGACCCAGTACTTC.

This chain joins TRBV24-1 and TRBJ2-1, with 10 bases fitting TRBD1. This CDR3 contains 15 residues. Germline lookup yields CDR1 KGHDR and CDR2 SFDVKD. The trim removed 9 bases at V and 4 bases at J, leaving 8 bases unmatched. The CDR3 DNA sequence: TGTGCCACCGAGGGGGGACAGGGGCTTTACAATGAGCAGTTCTTC. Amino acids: CATEGGQGLYNEQFF.

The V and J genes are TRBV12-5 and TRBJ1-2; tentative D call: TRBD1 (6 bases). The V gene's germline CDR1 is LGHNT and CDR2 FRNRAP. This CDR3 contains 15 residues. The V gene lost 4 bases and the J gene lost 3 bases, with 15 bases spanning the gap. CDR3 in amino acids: CASGSPGHRYYGYTF. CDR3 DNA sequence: TGTGCTAGTGGTTCTCCGGGACACCGATACTATGGCTACACCTTC.

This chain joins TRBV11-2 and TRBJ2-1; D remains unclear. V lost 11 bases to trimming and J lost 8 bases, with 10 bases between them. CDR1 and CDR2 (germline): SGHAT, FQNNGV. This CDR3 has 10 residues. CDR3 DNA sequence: TGTGCCGTCTTGGCTGATGAGCAGTTCTTC. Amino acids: CAVLADEQFF.

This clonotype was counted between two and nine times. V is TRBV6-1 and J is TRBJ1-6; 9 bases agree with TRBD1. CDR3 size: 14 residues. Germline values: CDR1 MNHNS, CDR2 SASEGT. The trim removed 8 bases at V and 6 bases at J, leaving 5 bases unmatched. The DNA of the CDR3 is TGTGCCAGCCATGCGGGACAGGGTAATTCACCCCTCCACTTT. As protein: CASHAGQGNSPLHF.

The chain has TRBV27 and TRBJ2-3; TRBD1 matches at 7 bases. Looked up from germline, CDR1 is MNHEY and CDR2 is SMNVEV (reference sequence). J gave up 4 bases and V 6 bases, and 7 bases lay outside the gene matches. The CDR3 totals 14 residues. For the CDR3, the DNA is TGTGCCAGCAGCTTGGACAGGTTCTCAGATACGCAGTATTTT. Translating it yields CASSLDRFSDTQYF.